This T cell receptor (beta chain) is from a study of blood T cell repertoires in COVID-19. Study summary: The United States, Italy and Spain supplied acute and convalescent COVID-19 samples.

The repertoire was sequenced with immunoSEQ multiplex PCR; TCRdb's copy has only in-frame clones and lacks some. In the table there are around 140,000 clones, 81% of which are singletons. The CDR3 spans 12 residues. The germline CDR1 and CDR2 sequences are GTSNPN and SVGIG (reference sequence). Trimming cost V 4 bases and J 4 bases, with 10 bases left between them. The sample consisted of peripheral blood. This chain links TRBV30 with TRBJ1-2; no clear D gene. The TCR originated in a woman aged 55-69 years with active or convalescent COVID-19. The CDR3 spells CAWNPGSYGYTF. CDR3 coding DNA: TGTGCCTGGAACCCCGGGAGCTATGGCTACACCTTC.